The clone carrying this T cell receptor (beta chain) has more than one count but fewer than ten. Its antigen is unknown. This sample stems from a study of early T cells in non-severe SARS-CoV-2 infection. Overall study: Bulk RNA isolated from unsorted whole blood underwent sequencing; chains were not paired. Whole-study results and caveats: CD4 and private specificities were missed by VDJdb matching, which favored anti-spike CD8 responses.

cDNA molecules, individually, were tagged with unique molecular identifiers. TCRdb processed the 5' RACE reads anew with MiXCR; each CDR3 protein has one entry. The data show fewer than 85,000 distinct CDR3 sequences, approximately 15% seen once. The sequence derives from an adult who was a healthcare worker with PCR-confirmed SARS-CoV-2 infection or an uninfected control (not recorded which). The source material was whole blood.

The CDR3 DNA follows: TGTGCCAGCAGCTTGGACGGGACAGGACAAGAGACCCAGTACTTC. Its protein is CASSLDGTGQETQYF. V usage is TRBV7-8 and J usage is TRBJ2-5; TRBD1 matches 8 bases. Looked up from germline, CDR1 is SGHVS and CDR2 is FQNEAQ. The CDR3 loop spans 15 amino acids. V trimming: 3 bases; J trimming: 2 bases; junction bases outside the gene matches: 5. Filled out from reference TRBV7-8 and TRBJ2-5, the complete variable domain reads GAGVSQSPRYKVAKRGQDVALRCDPISGHVSLFWYQQALGQGPEFLTYFQNEAQLDKSGLPSDRFFAERPEGSVSTLKIQRTQQEDSAVYLCASSLDGTGQETQYFGPGTRLLVL.